This TCR beta chain was captured in a study of tumor-infiltrating lymphocytes in localized non-small cell lung cancer. The assay was immunoSEQ multiplex PCR, and TCRdb's table has in-frame clones only and misses some. Counted here are about 16,000 clones, 78% occurring once; the ten biggest clones make up 4.5% to 5.5%. This clone was picked up a small number of times. The source material was lung tumor tissue. This clonotype was sampled from a human donor with non-small cell lung cancer.

DNA for the CDR3: TGCGCCAGCAGCTCAGCGGCCCCTGCACGAGATACGCAGTATTTT. Its protein is CASSSAAPARDTQYF. V gene TRBV5-1 combines with J gene TRBJ2-3, with D possibly TRBD2 on 5 matching bases. The V end was cut by 3 bases, the J end by 5 bases, with 16 bases between. CDR3 length: 15 amino acids. Germline values: CDR1 SGHRS, CDR2 YFSETQ. The variable domain in full, completed from reference TRBV5-1 and TRBJ2-3, reads KAGVTQTPRYLIKTRGQQVTLSCSPISGHRSVSWYQQTPGQGLQFLFEYFSETQRNKGNFPGRFSGRQFSNSRSEMNVSTLELGDSALYLCASSSAAPARDTQYFGPGTRLTVL.